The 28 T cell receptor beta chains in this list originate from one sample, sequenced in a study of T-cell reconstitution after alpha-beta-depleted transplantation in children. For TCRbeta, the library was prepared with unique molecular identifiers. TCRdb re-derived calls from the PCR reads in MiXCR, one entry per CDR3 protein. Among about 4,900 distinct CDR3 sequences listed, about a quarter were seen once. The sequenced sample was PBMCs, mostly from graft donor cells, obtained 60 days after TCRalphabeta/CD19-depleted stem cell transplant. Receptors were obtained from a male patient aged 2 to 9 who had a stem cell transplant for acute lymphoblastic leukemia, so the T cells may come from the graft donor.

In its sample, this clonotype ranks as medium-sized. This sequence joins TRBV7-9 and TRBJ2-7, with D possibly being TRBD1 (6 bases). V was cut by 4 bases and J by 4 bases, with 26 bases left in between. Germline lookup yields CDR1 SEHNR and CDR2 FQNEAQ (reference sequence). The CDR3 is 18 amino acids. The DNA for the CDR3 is TGTGCCAGCAGCTCACAATTGAGGGGGACCTCGAAGCGGTACGAGCAGTACTTC. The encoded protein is CASSSQLRGTSKRYEQYF.

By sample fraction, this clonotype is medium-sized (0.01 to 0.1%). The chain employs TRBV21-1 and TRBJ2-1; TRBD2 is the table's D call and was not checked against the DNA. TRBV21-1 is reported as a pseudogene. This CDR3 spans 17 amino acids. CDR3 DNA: TGTGCCAGCAGCAAAGGACTAGCGGGAGGGCCGGGGAATGAGCAGTTCTTC. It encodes CASSKGLAGGPGNEQFF.

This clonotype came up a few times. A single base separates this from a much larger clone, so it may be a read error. The CDR3 bases are TGTGCCTCCAGCAGAGGGGGCTACTCCTACGAGCAGTACTTC. The encoded protein is CASSRGGYSYEQYF. The V gene is TRBV15, the J gene TRBJ2-7; 7 bases align to TRBD1. Per germline, CDR1 LNHNV and CDR2 YYDKDF (reference sequence). The CDR3 runs to 14 residues.

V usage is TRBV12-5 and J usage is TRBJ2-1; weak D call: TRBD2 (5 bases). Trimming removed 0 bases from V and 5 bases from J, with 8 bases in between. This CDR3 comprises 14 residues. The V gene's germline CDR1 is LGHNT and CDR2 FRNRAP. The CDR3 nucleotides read TGTGCTAGTGGTTTGGTCGCTAGCAACAATGAGCAGTTCTTC. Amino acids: CASGLVASNNEQFF. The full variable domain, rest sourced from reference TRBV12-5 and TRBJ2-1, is DARVTQTPRHKVTEMGQEVTMRCQPILGHNTVFWYRQTMMQGLELLAYFRNRAPLDDSGMPKDRFSAEMPDATLATLKIQPSEPRDSAVYFCASGLVASNNEQFFGPGTRLTVL.

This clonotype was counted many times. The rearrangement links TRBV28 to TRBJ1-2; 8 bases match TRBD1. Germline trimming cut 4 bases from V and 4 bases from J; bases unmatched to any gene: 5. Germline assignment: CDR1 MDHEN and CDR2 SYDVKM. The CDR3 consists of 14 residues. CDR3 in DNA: TGTGCCAGCAGTTCCGGGACAGGCCTCTATGGCTACACCTTC. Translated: CASSSGTGLYGYTF.

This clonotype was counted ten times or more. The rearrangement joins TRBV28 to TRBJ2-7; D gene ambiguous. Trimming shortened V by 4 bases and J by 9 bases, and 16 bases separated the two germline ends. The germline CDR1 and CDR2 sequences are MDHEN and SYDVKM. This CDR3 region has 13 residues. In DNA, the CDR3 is TGTGCCAGCAGTTATATACAGCTCACGCGGCAGTACTTC. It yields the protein CASSYIQLTRQYF.

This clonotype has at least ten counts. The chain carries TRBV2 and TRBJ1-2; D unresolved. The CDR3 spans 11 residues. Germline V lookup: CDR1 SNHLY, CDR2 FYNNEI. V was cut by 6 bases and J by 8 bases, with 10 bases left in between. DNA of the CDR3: TGTGCCAGCAGCGGGGTTAGCGGCTACACCTTC. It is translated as CASSGVSGYTF. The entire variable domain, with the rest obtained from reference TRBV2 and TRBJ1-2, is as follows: EPEVTQTPSHQVTQMGQEVILRCVPISNHLYFYWYRQILGQKVEFLVSFYNNEISEKSEIFDDQFSVERPDGSNFTLKIRSTKLEDSAMYFCASSGVSGYTFGSGTRLTVV.

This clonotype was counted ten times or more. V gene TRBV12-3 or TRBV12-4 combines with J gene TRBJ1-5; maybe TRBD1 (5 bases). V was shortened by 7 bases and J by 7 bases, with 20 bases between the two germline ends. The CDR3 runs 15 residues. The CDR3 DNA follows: TGTGCCAGCACCCACACAGGTAGAGGGAACCAGCCCCAGCATTTT. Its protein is CASTHTGRGNQPQHF.

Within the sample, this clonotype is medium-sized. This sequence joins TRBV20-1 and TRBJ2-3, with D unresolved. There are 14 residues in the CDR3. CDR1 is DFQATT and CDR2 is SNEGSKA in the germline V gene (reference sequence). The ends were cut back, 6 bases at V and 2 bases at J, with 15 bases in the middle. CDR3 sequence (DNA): TGCAGTGCCAAGAGGAGCTTCGACACAGATACGCAGTATTTT. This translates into CSAKRSFDTDTQYF.

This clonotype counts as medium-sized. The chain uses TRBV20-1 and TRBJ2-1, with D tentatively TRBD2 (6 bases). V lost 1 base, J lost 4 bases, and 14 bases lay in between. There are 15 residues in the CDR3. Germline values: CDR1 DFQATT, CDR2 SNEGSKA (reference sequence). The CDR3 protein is CSARGAGRPYNEQFF. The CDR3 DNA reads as TGCAGTGCTAGAGGGGCGGGGCGGCCTTACAATGAGCAGTTCTTC.

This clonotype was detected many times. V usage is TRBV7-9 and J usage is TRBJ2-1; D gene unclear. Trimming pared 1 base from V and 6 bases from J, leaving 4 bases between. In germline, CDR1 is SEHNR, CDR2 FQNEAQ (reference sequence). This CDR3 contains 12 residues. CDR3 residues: CASSLGSNEQFF. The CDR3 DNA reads TGTGCCAGCAGCTTAGGGAGCAATGAGCAGTTCTTC.

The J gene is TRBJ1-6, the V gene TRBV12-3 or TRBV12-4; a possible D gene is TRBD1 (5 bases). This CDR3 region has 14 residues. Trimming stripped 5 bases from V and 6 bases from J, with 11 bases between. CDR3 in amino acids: CASSQRGGNSPLHF. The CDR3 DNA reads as TGTGCCAGCAGTCAACGGGGGGGTAATTCACCCCTCCACTTT.

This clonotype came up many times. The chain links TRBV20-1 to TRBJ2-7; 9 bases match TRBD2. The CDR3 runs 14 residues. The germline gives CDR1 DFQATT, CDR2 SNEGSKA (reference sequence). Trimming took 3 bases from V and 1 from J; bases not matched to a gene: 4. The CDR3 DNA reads TGCAGTGCTAGTTTAGCGGGAGAATCCTACGAGCAGTACTTC. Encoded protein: CSASLAGESYEQYF.

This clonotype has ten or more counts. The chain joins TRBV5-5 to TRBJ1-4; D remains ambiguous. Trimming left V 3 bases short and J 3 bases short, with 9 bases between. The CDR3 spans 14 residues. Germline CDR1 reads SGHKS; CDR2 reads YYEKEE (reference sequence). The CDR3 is CASSSGYANEKLFF. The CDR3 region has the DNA TGTGCCAGCAGCTCGGGTTACGCTAATGAAAAACTGTTTTTT.

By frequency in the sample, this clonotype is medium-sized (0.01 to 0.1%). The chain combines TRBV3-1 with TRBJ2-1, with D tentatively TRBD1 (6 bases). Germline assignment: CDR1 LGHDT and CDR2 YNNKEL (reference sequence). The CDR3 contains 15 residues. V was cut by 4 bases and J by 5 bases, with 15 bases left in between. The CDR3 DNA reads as TGTGCCAGCAGCCTCGGCGCAGGGGCCAACAATGAGCAGTTCTTC. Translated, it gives CASSLGAGANNEQFF.

For the CDR3, the DNA is TGTGCCAGCAGTCCGGGACTAGCGGGGCAGTTCTTC. Its translation: CASSPGLAGQFF. This chain joins TRBV6-2 or TRBV6-3 and TRBJ2-1; 12 bases map to TRBD2. Germline-derived CDR1 and CDR2 are MNHEY and SVGEGT. The CDR3 runs to 12 residues. The V and J ends lost 5 bases and 12 bases, in that order; junction bases with no gene match: 2.

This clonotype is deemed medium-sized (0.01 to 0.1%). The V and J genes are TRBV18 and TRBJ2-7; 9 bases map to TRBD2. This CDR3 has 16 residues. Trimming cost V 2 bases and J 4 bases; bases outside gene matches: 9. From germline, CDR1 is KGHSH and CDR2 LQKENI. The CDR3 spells CASSPGTSIRGYEQYF. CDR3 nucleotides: TGTGCCAGCTCACCAGGGACTAGCATTAGGGGGTACGAGCAGTACTTC. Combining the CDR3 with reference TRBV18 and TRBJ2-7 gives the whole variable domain NAGVMQNPRHLVRRRGQEARLRCSPMKGHSHVYWYRQLPEEGLKFMVYLQKENIIDESGMPKERFSAEFPKEGPSILRIQQVVRGDSAAYFCASSPGTSIRGYEQYFGPGTRLTVT.

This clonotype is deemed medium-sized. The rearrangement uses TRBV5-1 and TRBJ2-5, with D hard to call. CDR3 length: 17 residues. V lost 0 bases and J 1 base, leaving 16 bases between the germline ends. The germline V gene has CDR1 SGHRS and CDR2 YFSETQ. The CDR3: CASSLDRDSSVQETQYF. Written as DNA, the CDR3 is TGCGCCAGCAGCTTGGACCGAGACTCTAGTGTCCAAGAGACCCAGTACTTC.

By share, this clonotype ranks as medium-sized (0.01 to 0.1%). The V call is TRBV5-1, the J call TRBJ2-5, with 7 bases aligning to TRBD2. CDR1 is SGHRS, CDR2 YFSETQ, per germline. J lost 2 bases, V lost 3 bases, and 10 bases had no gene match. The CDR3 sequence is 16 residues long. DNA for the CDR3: TGCGCCAGCAGCTCAGGACCTAGCGGCCAACAAGAGACCCAGTACTTC. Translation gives CASSSGPSGQQETQYF.

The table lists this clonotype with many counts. The CDR3 DNA is TGTGCCAGCAGCGCCCCCTGGGGGCCCTACGAGCAGTACTTC. Its translation is CASSAPWGPYEQYF. The chain combines TRBV7-9 with TRBJ2-7, with D possibly being TRBD1 (6 bases). This CDR3 spans 14 amino acids. Germline CDR1 SEHNR, CDR2 FQNEAQ (reference sequence). Trimming removed 5 bases at V and 2 bases at J, with 13 bases between. The variable domain in full, with the rest retrieved from reference TRBV7-9 and TRBJ2-7, is DTGVSQNPRHKITKRGQNVTFRCDPISEHNRLYWYRQTLGQGPEFLTYFQNEAQLEKSRLLSDRFSAERPKGSFSTLEIQRTEQGDSAMYLCASSAPWGPYEQYFGPGTRLTVT.

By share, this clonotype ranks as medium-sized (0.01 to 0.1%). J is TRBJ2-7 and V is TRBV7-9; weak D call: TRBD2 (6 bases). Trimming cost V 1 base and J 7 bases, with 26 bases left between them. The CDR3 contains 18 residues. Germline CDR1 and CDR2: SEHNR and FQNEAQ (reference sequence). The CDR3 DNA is TGTGCCAGCAGCTTAGGTGGAGGGTACCACTCACGACCAAGGGAGCAGTACTTC. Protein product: CASSLGGGYHSRPREQYF.

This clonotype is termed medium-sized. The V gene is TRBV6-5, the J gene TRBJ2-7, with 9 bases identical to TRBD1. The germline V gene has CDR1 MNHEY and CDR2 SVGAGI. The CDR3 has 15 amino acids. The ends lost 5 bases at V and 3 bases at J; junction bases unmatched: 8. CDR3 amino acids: CASSLGGQGIYEQYF. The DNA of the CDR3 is TGTGCCAGCAGTCTAGGGGGACAGGGCATCTACGAGCAGTACTTC.

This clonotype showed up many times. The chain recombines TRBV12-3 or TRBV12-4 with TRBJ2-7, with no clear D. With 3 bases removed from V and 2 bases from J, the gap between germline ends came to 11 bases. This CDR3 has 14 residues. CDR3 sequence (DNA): TGTGCCAGCAGTTTGAAGACGCAAACCTACGAGCAGTACTTC. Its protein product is CASSLKTQTYEQYF.

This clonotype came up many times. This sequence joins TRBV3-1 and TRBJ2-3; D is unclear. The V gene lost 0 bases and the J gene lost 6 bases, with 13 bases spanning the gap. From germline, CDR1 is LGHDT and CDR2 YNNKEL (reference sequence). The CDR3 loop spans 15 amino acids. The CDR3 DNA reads TGTGCCAGCAGCCAAGAGGCCCTTACCGGGGATACGCAGTATTTT. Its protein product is CASSQEALTGDTQYF.

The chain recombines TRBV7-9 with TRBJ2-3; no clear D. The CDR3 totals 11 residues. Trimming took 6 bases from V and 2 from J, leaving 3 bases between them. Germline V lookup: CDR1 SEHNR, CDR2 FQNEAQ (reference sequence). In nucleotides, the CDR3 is TGTGCCAGCAGGATCACAGATACGCAGTATTTT. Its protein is CASRITDTQYF.

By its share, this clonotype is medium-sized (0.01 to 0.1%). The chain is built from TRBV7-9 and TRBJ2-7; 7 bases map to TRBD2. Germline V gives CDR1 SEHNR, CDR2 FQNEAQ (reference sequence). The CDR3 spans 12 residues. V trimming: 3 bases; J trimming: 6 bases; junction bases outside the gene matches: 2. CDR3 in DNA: TGTGCCAGCAGCTTGGGGGGGATCGAGCAGTACTTC. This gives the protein CASSLGGIEQYF.

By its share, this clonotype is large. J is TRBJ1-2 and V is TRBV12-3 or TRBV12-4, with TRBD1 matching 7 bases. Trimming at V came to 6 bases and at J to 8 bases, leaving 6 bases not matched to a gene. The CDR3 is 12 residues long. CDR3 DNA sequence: TGTGCCAGCAGACGACAGGGCAGGGGCTACACCTTC. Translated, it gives CASRRQGRGYTF.

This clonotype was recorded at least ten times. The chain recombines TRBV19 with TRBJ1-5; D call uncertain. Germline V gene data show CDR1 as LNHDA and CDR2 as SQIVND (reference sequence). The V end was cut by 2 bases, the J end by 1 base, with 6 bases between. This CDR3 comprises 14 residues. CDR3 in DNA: TGTGCCAGTAGTATATATGGGAGCAATCAGCCCCAGCATTTT. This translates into CASSIYGSNQPQHF.